These 24 T cell receptor beta chains came from one sample sequenced in a study of blood T cell repertoires in COVID-19. Sequencing used immunoSEQ multiplex PCR; TCRdb keeps in-frame clones, though not all of them. The table lists over 400,000 clones, 80% to 90% of them singletons, with more than 3% in the top ten. The sample consisted of peripheral blood. These receptors all stem from a human donor in a cohort sampled during active COVID-19.

The chain couples TRBV10-3 to TRBJ1-5, with a tentative D call TRBD1 (6 bases). Germline CDR1 reads ENHRY; CDR2 reads SYGVKD. V was pared by 6 bases and J by 3 bases, with 9 bases between. The CDR3 contains 13 residues. The CDR3 protein is CAIRGQTNQPQHF. CDR3 bases: TGTGCCATCAGAGGACAGACCAATCAGCCCCAGCATTTT.

The chain employs TRBV5-4 and TRBJ2-1; the match to TRBD1 covers 10 bases. V was pared by 1 base and J by 5 bases, with 6 bases of the junction left unmatched. This CDR3 region has 16 residues. Germline V gene data show CDR1 as SGHNT and CDR2 as YYREEE (reference sequence). CDR3 bases: TGTGCCAGCAGCTTGAGACAGGGGGCGGGAAACAATGAGCAGTTCTTC. Encoded protein: CASSLRQGAGNNEQFF.

This clone was seen repeatedly, ten times or more. The same CDR3 can be traced to other DNA sequences in this sample. This sequence joins TRBV5-5 and TRBJ1-1, with D unclear. Deletions cut 0 bases from V and 5 bases from J, with 2 bases between. This CDR3 region has 11 residues. The germline V gene encodes CDR1 SGHKS and CDR2 YYEKEE (reference sequence). Written as DNA, the CDR3 is TGTGCCAGCAGCTTGGCGACTGAAGCTTTCTTT. Encoded protein: CASSLATEAFF.

The chain couples TRBV9 to TRBJ2-3, with 10 positions matching TRBD2. This CDR3 is 16 amino acids long. Unmatched junction bases numbered 5, after V lost 0 bases and J lost 4 bases. Per the germline V gene, CDR1 is SGDLS and CDR2 is YYNGEE. In DNA, the CDR3 is TGTGCCAGCAGCGTAGCCGAAAGCGGGAGGGCAGATACGCAGTATTTT. Translation gives CASSVAESGRADTQYF.

The chain has TRBV14 and TRBJ2-3, with 8 bases that match TRBD1. V shed 4 bases and J 3 bases; nucleotides not matched to a gene: 3. The CDR3 is made up of 14 amino acids. The germline V gene encodes CDR1 SGHDN and CDR2 FVKESK. Written as DNA, the CDR3 is TGTGCCAGCAGCCTCCGACAGGGGACAGATACGCAGTATTTT. Encoded protein: CASSLRQGTDTQYF.

The chain is built from TRBV6-5 and TRBJ2-2; D is ambiguous. This CDR3 contains 16 residues. The germline V gene has CDR1 MNHEY and CDR2 SVGAGI. The V gene lost 0 bases and the J gene lost 7 bases, with 15 bases spanning the gap. This CDR3 is CASSYSGPRRSGELFF. CDR3 nucleotide sequence: TGTGCCAGCAGTTACTCCGGTCCTAGAAGAAGCGGGGAGCTGTTTTTT.

The chain recombines TRBV27 with TRBJ2-1; TRBD2 agrees at 9 bases. This CDR3 region has 18 residues. J was trimmed by 2 bases and V by 3 bases; bases with no gene match: 11. The germline CDR1 and CDR2 sequences are MNHEY and SMNVEV (reference sequence). The CDR3 DNA reads as TGTGCCAGCAGTTTTGGCGGGAGGGCCCTTAGAACCTACAATGAGCAGTTCTTC. The encoded protein is CASSFGGRALRTYNEQFF.

The chain has TRBV21-1 and TRBJ1-6; TRBD1 reflects the table's D call only, with no check against the DNA. TRBV21-1 counts as a pseudogene. This CDR3 contains 13 residues. The CDR3 is CARNSSYNSPLHF. CDR3 nucleotide sequence: TGTGCCAGAAACAGTTCCTATAATTCACCCCTCCACTTT.

The chain recombines TRBV5-4 with TRBJ1-1; D gene unclear. This CDR3 is built from 14 residues. CDR1 SGHNT and CDR2 YYREEE come from the germline V gene (reference sequence). Trimming took off 2 bases at V and 5 bases at J, with 13 bases between the two ends. This CDR3 reads CASSFRVGRTEAFF. Written as DNA, the CDR3 is TGTGCCAGCAGCTTTCGGGTTGGGAGGACTGAAGCTTTCTTT.

The V call is TRBV18, the J call TRBJ1-2; 8 nucleotides align to TRBD1. The CDR3 sequence is 17 residues long. V shed 2 bases and J 1 base; nucleotides not matched to a gene: 9. From germline, CDR1 is KGHSH and CDR2 LQKENI. The CDR3 here is CASSPGQGALSNYGYTF. The DNA of the CDR3 is TGTGCCAGCTCACCAGGGCAGGGGGCCCTTAGTAACTATGGCTACACCTTC.

The genes are TRBV5-1 and TRBJ1-1; 7 bases agree with TRBD1. Germline CDR1 and CDR2: SGHRS and YFSETQ. The CDR3 length is 14 residues. Losses at the gene ends were 2 bases for V and 2 bases for J; bases not matched to a gene: 3. The CDR3 sequence is CASSFRQGNTEAFF. CDR3 in DNA: TGCGCCAGCAGCTTTAGACAGGGAAACACTGAAGCTTTCTTT.

The chain carries TRBV3-1 (or the pseudogene TRBV3-2) and TRBJ2-5; D unresolved. V shed 4 bases and J shed 0 bases, with 9 bases lying between them. The CDR3 runs to 14 residues. Looked up from germline, CDR1 is LGHDT and CDR2 is YNNKEL (reference sequence). CDR3 nucleotide sequence: TGTGCCAGCAGCCCTGGCTTGTACCAAGAGACCCAGTACTTC. This translates into CASSPGLYQETQYF.

This chain's CDR3 is CASSLGITNQPQHF. In nucleotides, the CDR3 is TGTGCCAGCTCCCTCGGGATAACCAATCAGCCCCAGCATTTT. The rearrangement joins TRBV18 to TRBJ1-5; D unresolved. This CDR3 has 14 amino acids. With 6 bases removed from V and 3 bases from J, the gap between germline ends came to 12 bases. CDR1 and CDR2 from the germline V gene are KGHSH and LQKENI.

The CDR3 spells CASSSRDHEQFF. The CDR3 DNA reads TGTGCCAGTAGTAGCAGGGATCATGAGCAGTTCTTC. This chain uses TRBV19 with TRBJ2-1; TRBD1 is a possible D gene (5 bases). The germline CDR1 and CDR2 sequences are LNHDA and SQIVND (reference sequence). Trimming left V 4 bases short and J 8 bases short, with 9 bases between. The CDR3 length is 12 residues.

V gene TRBV6-5 combines with J gene TRBJ2-7; maybe TRBD2 (6 bases). The CDR3 length is 13 residues. The germline V and J ends were trimmed by 6 bases and 6 bases, with 15 bases remaining between them. Germline assignment: CDR1 MNHEY and CDR2 SVGAGI. CDR3: CASSTAGRTEQYF. DNA for the CDR3: TGTGCCAGCAGCACCGCGGGAAGGACCGAGCAGTACTTC.

The rearrangement uses TRBV19 and TRBJ2-2; perhaps TRBD1 as D (6 bases). Trimming cost V 4 bases and J 5 bases, with 11 bases left between them. The germline V gene has CDR1 LNHDA and CDR2 SQIVND (reference sequence). CDR3 length: 14 amino acids. The CDR3 loop reads CASSTSGQTGELFF. The CDR3, as DNA: TGTGCCAGTAGTACCTCCGGACAGACCGGGGAGCTGTTTTTT.

This chain links TRBV7-8 with TRBJ2-5, with 7 bases aligning to TRBD1. The germline gives CDR1 SGHVS, CDR2 FQNEAQ. V lost 5 bases, J lost 5 bases, and 5 bases stayed unmatched. This CDR3 is 13 amino acids long. CDR3 nucleotide sequence: TGTGCCAGCAGCCTAGGGGGCCTGGAGACCCAGTACTTC. It translates to CASSLGGLETQYF. The whole variable domain, filled in from reference TRBV7-8 and TRBJ2-5, reads GAGVSQSPRYKVAKRGQDVALRCDPISGHVSLFWYQQALGQGPEFLTYFQNEAQLDKSGLPSDRFFAERPEGSVSTLKIQRTQQEDSAVYLCASSLGGLETQYFGPGTRLLVL.

The rearrangement links TRBV10-3 to TRBJ1-2; D not certain. V shed 8 bases and J shed 6 bases, with 13 bases lying between them. This CDR3 contains 12 residues. Germline V gene sequence: CDR1 ENHRY, CDR2 SYGVKD. The CDR3 DNA follows: TGTGCCATCTCGGAGGGCAGGAATGGCTACACCTTC. Encoded protein: CAISEGRNGYTF.

In DNA, the CDR3 is TGTGCCACCAGACCGGGACTTTATAGCAATCAGCCCCAGCATTTT. Amino acid sequence: CATRPGLYSNQPQHF. The rearrangement joins TRBV15 to TRBJ1-5; possibly TRBD1 for D (5 bases). CDR3 length: 15 amino acids. Per the germline V gene, CDR1 is LNHNV and CDR2 is YYDKDF (reference sequence). V lost 6 bases, J lost 0 bases, and 12 bases lay in between.

The CDR3 nucleotides read TGTGCCAGCACAGGACTCTTTCCGGTCGAGCAGTACTTC. It is translated as CASTGLFPVEQYF. This chain links TRBV28 with TRBJ2-7; maybe TRBD2 (5 bases). The V and J ends lost 7 bases and 6 bases respectively, with 16 bases between them. Germline V gene lookup returns CDR1 MDHEN and CDR2 SYDVKM. This CDR3 comprises 13 residues. The entire variable domain, with the rest obtained from reference TRBV28 and TRBJ2-7, is as follows: DVKVTQSSRYLVKRTGEKVFLECVQDMDHENMFWYRQDPGLGLRLIYFSYDVKMKEKGDIPEGYSVSREKKERFSLILESASTNQTSMYLCASTGLFPVEQYFGPGTRLTVT.

This chain connects TRBV19 to TRBJ2-1, with 9 bases matching TRBD2. Unmatched junction bases numbered 5, after V lost 5 bases and J lost 6 bases. Looked up from germline, CDR1 is LNHDA and CDR2 is SQIVND (reference sequence). This CDR3 has 14 residues. CDR3 coding DNA: TGTGCCAGTAGTGAGGATAGCGGGAGCAATGAGCAGTTCTTC. This codes for CASSEDSGSNEQFF.

This clone has just a few counts. The chain uses TRBV6-5 and TRBJ2-7; tentatively, D is TRBD2 (6 bases). V lost 4 bases to trimming and J lost 3 bases, with 10 bases between them. Germline V gene lookup returns CDR1 MNHEY and CDR2 SVGAGI. This CDR3 contains 13 residues. The CDR3 nucleotides are TGTGCCAGCAGTTTCGGGGGTGTCTACGAGCAGTACTTC. This codes for CASSFGGVYEQYF.

In its sample, this clone was seen once. The chain recombines TRBV6-5 with TRBJ2-1; 9 bases line up with TRBD1. There are 15 residues in the CDR3. In germline, CDR1 is MNHEY, CDR2 SVGAGI. After removal of 6 bases from V and 0 bases from J, the junction contained 3 bases not matched to a gene. CDR3 amino acids: CASRRGQGSYNEQFF. The CDR3 DNA reads TGTGCCAGCAGAAGGGGACAGGGCTCCTACAATGAGCAGTTCTTC.

The DNA for the CDR3 is TGCGCCAGCAGACCCGGGCTAGCGGGAGGCCCTGTGGATGAGCAGTTCTTC. Its protein product is CASRPGLAGGPVDEQFF. The genes are TRBV10-1 and TRBJ2-1; 11 positions match TRBD2. With 6 bases clipped from V and 8 bases from J, the junction kept 15 bases outside the gene matches. The germline V gene has CDR1 WNHNN and CDR2 SYGVQD (reference sequence). This CDR3 is 17 amino acids long.